This T cell receptor (beta chain) comes out of a study of T cell repertoires in cytomegalovirus infection. Study overall: CMV epitopes in the study were HLA-C-restricted (recently identified) and HLA-B-restricted (well studied). Matching HLA type and CMV infection were both indicated by public TCR beta signatures. Study-wide results and limits: Predominance within the ex vivo response was attributable to HLA-C-restricted CMV-specific TCR beta clonotypes.

As concerns this clonotype: Antigen specificity is unknown.

A single record per CDR3 protein comes from TCRdb applying MiXCR to the reads. The sample yields roughly 860,000 distinct CDR3 sequences, approximately 30% seen once. The germline gives CDR1 MDHEN, CDR2 SYDVKM. The V segment lost 4 bases and the J segment 4 bases; nucleotides outside the gene matches: 10. This CDR3 is 16 amino acids long. The material was cultured CD8+ T cells from PBMCs, obtained from culture after CMV antigen stimulation. The chain links TRBV28 to TRBJ1-5, with 7 bases matching TRBD1. This receptor was taken from a human donor in good health (CMV status not recorded). Some clones in this sample may be carry-over from other donors' samples. The chain's CDR3 is CASSSKQGLGNQPQHF. The CDR3 bases are TGTGCCAGCAGTTCAAAACAGGGGCTGGGTAATCAGCCCCAGCATTTT.